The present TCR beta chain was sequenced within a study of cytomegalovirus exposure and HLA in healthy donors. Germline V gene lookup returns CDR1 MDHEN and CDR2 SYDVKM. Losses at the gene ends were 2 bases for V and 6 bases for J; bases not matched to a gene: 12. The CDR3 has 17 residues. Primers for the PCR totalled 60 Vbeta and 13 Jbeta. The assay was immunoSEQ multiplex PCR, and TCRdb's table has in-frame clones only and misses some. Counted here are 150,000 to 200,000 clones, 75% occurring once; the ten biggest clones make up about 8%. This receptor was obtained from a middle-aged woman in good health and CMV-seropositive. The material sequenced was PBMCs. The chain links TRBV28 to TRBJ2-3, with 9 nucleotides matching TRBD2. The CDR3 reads CASSLKSSSGTGDTQYF. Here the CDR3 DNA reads TGTGCCAGCAGTTTAAAGTCGTCTAGCGGGACTGGGGATACGCAGTATTTT.